The next 5 T cell receptor beta chains were all read from a single sample in a study of blood T cell repertoires in COVID-19. Sequencing used immunoSEQ multiplex PCR; TCRdb keeps in-frame clones, though not all of them. Of 300,000 or so clones listed, about nine tenths were seen once; the top ten hold 1%. Sequenced sample: peripheral blood. These receptor sequences come from a man between 45 and 60 years old with active or convalescent COVID-19.

This clone has a handful of counts. The chain has TRBV10-3 and TRBJ1-1, with 7 bases identical to TRBD1. This CDR3 region has 15 residues. J was trimmed by 2 bases and V by 0 bases; bases with no gene match: 3. The germline CDR1 and CDR2 sequences are ENHRY and SYGVKD. CDR3 bases: TGTGCCATCAGTGAGTCGAAGGGGGCAAACACTGAAGCTTTCTTT. Translating it yields CAISESKGANTEAFF.

The CDR3 here is CASSGAEIAEKLFF. The CDR3 DNA is TGTGCCAGTAGTGGAGCAGAGATCGCCGAAAAACTGTTTTTT. The chain employs TRBV19 and TRBJ1-4; D gene unclear. The germline V and J ends were trimmed by 5 bases and 8 bases, with 15 bases remaining between them. Germline CDR1 LNHDA, CDR2 SQIVND (reference sequence). This CDR3 region has 14 residues.

The rearrangement uses TRBV10-3 and TRBJ2-7; 7 nucleotides line up with TRBD2. CDR3 length: 14 residues. CDR1 and CDR2 from the germline V gene are ENHRY and SYGVKD. V lost 6 bases to trimming and J lost 2 bases; unmatched junction nucleotides: 7. Here the CDR3 DNA reads TGTGCCATCAGAAGCGGGACCCCTCCCTACGAGCAGTACTTC. It encodes CAIRSGTPPYEQYF.

The chain recombines TRBV3-1 (or the pseudogene TRBV3-2) with TRBJ2-1; 10 bases are a match to TRBD2. After removal of 3 bases from V and 8 bases from J, the junction contained 7 bases not matched to a gene. Germline V gene lookup returns CDR1 LGHDT and CDR2 YNNKEL (reference sequence). This CDR3 is 15 amino acids long. The CDR3 here is CASSHPSGGRDEQFF. The DNA of the CDR3 is TGTGCCAGCAGCCATCCTAGCGGGGGTCGGGATGAGCAGTTCTTC.

This chain joins TRBV27 and TRBJ2-1, with TRBD1 matching 7 bases. V was clipped by 1 base and J by 2 bases; unmatched bases: 8. The CDR3 is 17 amino acids. From germline, CDR1 is MNHEY and CDR2 SMNVEV (reference sequence). The CDR3 region is CASSLFGTGTAYNEQFF. In nucleotides, the CDR3 is TGTGCCAGCAGTTTATTCGGAACCGGGACAGCCTACAATGAGCAGTTCTTC.